This TCR beta chain came from a study of shared clonotypes between healthy human individuals. Trimming removed 3 bases from V and 7 bases from J; junction bases left unmatched: 4. Germline CDR1 and CDR2: KGHSH and LQKENI. The CDR3 is made up of 15 amino acids. Several immunoSEQ plates held equal portions of the genomic DNA taken from each subset. The protocol was immunoSEQ multiplex PCR, while the TCRdb copy is restricted to in-frame clones and leaves out a portion. Of 2.5 million or so clones in the sample, approximately 92% were seen once. Study results and caveats: Compared with clonotypes that all four donors shared, non-shared clonotypes had lower generation probabilities. Some naive CD4 clonotypes, roughly 5%, turned up in common across a handful of donors.

Regarding this clone: Its antigen is still unknown.

Specimen: naive CD4+ T cells sorted from blood. Specified subset: CD45RA+ positively selected. V is TRBV18 and J is TRBJ1-6, with 9 bases matching TRBD1. This TCR came from a young man in good health. The CDR3 region has the DNA TGTGCCAGCTCACCCCGACAGGGGGAGAATTCACCCCTCCACTTT. Translation gives CASSPRQGENSPLHF. The variable domain in full, with the rest retrieved from reference TRBV18 and TRBJ1-6, is NAGVMQNPRHLVRRRGQEARLRCSPMKGHSHVYWYRQLPEEGLKFMVYLQKENIIDESGMPKERFSAEFPKEGPSILRIQQVVRGDSAAYFCASSPRQGENSPLHFGNGTRLTVT.